What follows are 32 T cell receptor beta chains derived from one specimen sequenced in a study of beta chain features in type 1 diabetes. TCRB transcripts that were expressed got sequenced, as all of the isolated RNA had been reverse transcribed. Libraries were prepared by immunoSEQ multiplex PCR; TCRdb keeps only in-frame clonotypes and omits some of them. This table holds 350,000 to 450,000 clones, less than 15% found once. The sample comprised naive CD4+ T cells from blood. The receptors originated from a woman aged 18-29 years in good health.

This clone was picked up a small number of times. This chain joins TRBV11-3 and TRBJ2-7; 14 bases are a match to TRBD2. The CDR3 extends over 15 amino acids. J was trimmed by 6 bases and V by 5 bases; bases with no gene match: 6. CDR1 is SGHNT, CDR2 YENEEA, per germline. In DNA form, the CDR3 reads TGTGCCAGCAGCCAAGGGACTAGCGGGAGAGGCGAGCAGTACTTC. Translated: CASSQGTSGRGEQYF.

The chain carries TRBV25-1 and TRBJ1-4, with D perhaps matching TRBD1 (5 bases). Germline lookup yields CDR1 MGHDK and CDR2 SYGVNS. Trimming shortened V by 3 bases and J by 1 base, and 12 bases separated the two germline ends. The CDR3 spans 16 residues. CDR3 amino acids: CASSDNSGGTNEKLFF. The CDR3 DNA reads as TGTGCCAGCAGTGATAATTCCGGGGGAACTAATGAAAAACTGTTTTTT.

The V and J genes are TRBV18 and TRBJ1-1, with D possibly matching TRBD1 (5 bases). The CDR3 is 14 residues long. The ends were cut back, 3 bases at V and 8 bases at J, with 16 bases in the middle. Germline V gene sequence: CDR1 KGHSH, CDR2 LQKENI. This CDR3 is CASSPPHPTAEAFF. The DNA of the CDR3 is TGTGCCAGCTCACCCCCACACCCGACAGCGGAAGCTTTCTTT.

This chain uses TRBV5-8 with TRBJ2-7; tentatively, D is TRBD2 (5 bases). Germline CDR1 is SGHTS and CDR2 is YDEGEE. The CDR3 is 14 residues long. V lost 1 base and J 3 bases, leaving 11 bases between the germline ends. The CDR3 sequence is CASSLTRRSYEQYF. Here the CDR3 DNA reads TGTGCCAGCAGCTTGACTAGAAGGAGCTACGAGCAGTACTTC.

The V gene is TRBV2, the J gene TRBJ2-7; D is possibly TRBD1 (5 bases). The germline V gene encodes CDR1 SNHLY and CDR2 FYNNEI. V lost 4 bases and J 0 bases, leaving 10 bases between the germline ends. The CDR3 is made up of 14 amino acids. Here the CDR3 reads CASSAQGSSYEQYF. CDR3 DNA sequence: TGTGCCAGCAGTGCTCAGGGTAGCTCCTACGAGCAGTACTTC.

The rearrangement uses TRBV2 and TRBJ2-5, with 7 positions matching TRBD1. Trimming removed 6 bases from V and 1 base from J; junction bases left unmatched: 2. The CDR3 is made up of 13 amino acids. Germline CDR1 reads SNHLY; CDR2 reads FYNNEI. This CDR3 is CASSRDSQETQYF. CDR3 bases: TGTGCCAGCAGCCGGGACAGCCAAGAGACCCAGTACTTC.

This chain links TRBV6-5 with TRBJ2-5, with 9 bases identical to TRBD1. This CDR3 region has 14 residues. Germline V gene data show CDR1 as MNHEY and CDR2 as SVGAGI. V shed 2 bases, J shed 3 bases, and the junction held 1 base outside the gene matches. The CDR3 DNA reads TGTGCCAGCAGTTACGACAGGGGGGAAGAGACCCAGTACTTC. Its translation is CASSYDRGEETQYF.

CDR3 residues: CASSGYQGVRANVLTF. The CDR3 region has the DNA TGTGCCAGCTCTGGATACCAGGGTGTTAGGGCCAACGTCCTGACTTTC. The chain combines TRBV28 with TRBJ2-6, with D perhaps matching TRBD1 (5 bases). V lost 8 bases and J lost 5, with 19 bases in between. This CDR3 spans 16 amino acids. Germline CDR1 and CDR2: MDHEN and SYDVKM.

There are a few counts of this clone. The V and J genes are TRBV28 and TRBJ1-1; 7 bases line up with TRBD1. Trimming cost V 5 bases and J 10 bases; bases outside gene matches: 7. CDR3 size: 12 residues. CDR1 is MDHEN, CDR2 SYDVKM, per germline. CDR3 sequence reads: CASSNRDRRAFF. In nucleotides, the CDR3 is TGTGCCAGCAGTAACCGGGACAGAAGAGCTTTCTTT. Filled out from reference TRBV28 and TRBJ1-1, the complete variable domain reads DVKVTQSSRYLVKRTGEKVFLECVQDMDHENMFWYRQDPGLGLRLIYFSYDVKMKEKGDIPEGYSVSREKKERFSLILESASTNQTSMYLCASSNRDRRAFFGQGTRLTVV.

The V and J genes are TRBV28 and TRBJ2-5; 9 nucleotides align to TRBD2. This CDR3 is built from 16 residues. Germline values: CDR1 MDHEN, CDR2 SYDVKM. J lost 5 bases, V lost 5 bases, and 12 bases had no gene match. DNA of the CDR3: TGTGCCAGCAGTGGGAGGGTAGCGGGAGTCACGGAGACCCAGTACTTC. Protein: CASSGRVAGVTETQYF.

This rearrangement joins TRBV9 to TRBJ2-3; D unclear. Deletions cut 1 base from V and 0 bases from J, with 9 bases between. CDR3 length: 15 amino acids. Germline loops: CDR1 SGDLS, CDR2 YYNGEE. The CDR3 protein is CASSVSIPSTDTQYF. CDR3 coding DNA: TGTGCCAGCAGCGTAAGCATACCTAGCACAGATACGCAGTATTTT.

This clone was counted between two and nine times. The CDR3: CASSEIDKRTDTQYF. The CDR3 DNA follows: TGTGCCAGCAGTGAAATCGACAAGCGCACAGATACGCAGTATTTT. The V and J genes are TRBV25-1 and TRBJ2-3; D unresolved. The V gene's germline CDR1 is MGHDK and CDR2 SYGVNS. The CDR3 spans 15 residues. The germline V and J ends were trimmed by 2 bases and 1 base, with 10 bases remaining between them.

This chain joins TRBV15 and TRBJ1-5, with D possibly matching TRBD1 (5 bases). The CDR3 covers 14 residues. Trimming removed 1 base at V and 3 bases at J, with 7 bases between. Germline V lookup: CDR1 LNHNV, CDR2 YYDKDF (reference sequence). CDR3 nucleotide sequence: TGTGCCACCAGCAGAGGACAGTACAATCAGCCCCAGCATTTT. Translating it yields CATSRGQYNQPQHF. Together with reference TRBV15 and TRBJ1-5, the CDR3 gives the full variable domain: DAMVIQNPRYQVTQFGKPVTLSCSQTLNHNVMYWYQQKSSQAPKLLFHYYDKDFNNEADTPDNFQSRRPNTSFCFLDIRSPGLGDTAMYLCATSRGQYNQPQHFGDGTRLSIL.

This clone was seen a handful of times. The genes are TRBV29-1 and TRBJ1-2; D ambiguous. Trimming took off 2 bases at V and 4 bases at J, with 8 bases between the two ends. Germline V gives CDR1 SQVTM, CDR2 ANQGSEA. The CDR3 sequence is 12 residues long. The DNA for the CDR3 is TGCAGCGTTGAATGGCCAGGCTATGGCTACACCTTC. Residues: CSVEWPGYGYTF.

This clone was detected a few times. The sample holds other DNA sequences that translate to the same CDR3. The chain couples TRBV7-2 to TRBJ2-1; D gene unclear. Germline values: CDR1 SGHTA, CDR2 FQGNSA. V was clipped by 5 bases and J by 7 bases, with 9 bases between them. The CDR3 consists of 12 residues. CDR3 bases: TGTGCCAGCAGCCCGAGTTATAATGAGCAGTTCTTC. Its translation: CASSPSYNEQFF.

The rearrangement joins TRBV5-6 to TRBJ1-1; 7 nucleotides match TRBD1. V shed 1 base, J shed 6 bases, and the junction held 3 bases outside the gene matches. The CDR3 covers 13 residues. In germline, CDR1 is SGHDT, CDR2 YYEEEE. The chain's CDR3 is CASSLTGVPEAFF. As DNA, the CDR3 is TGTGCCAGCAGCTTGACAGGGGTACCTGAAGCTTTCTTT.

The V gene is TRBV7-2, the J gene TRBJ1-5, with 7 bases matching TRBD1. There are 15 residues in the CDR3. Trimming took 1 base from V and 4 from J; bases not matched to a gene: 4. From germline, CDR1 is SGHTA and CDR2 FQGNSA. The DNA of the CDR3 is TGTGCCAGCAGCTTAGTAGGACAGGATAATCAGCCCCAGCATTTT. This translates into CASSLVGQDNQPQHF. The variable domain in full, completed from reference TRBV7-2 and TRBJ1-5, reads GAGVSQSPSNKVTEKGKDVELRCDPISGHTALYWYRQSLGQGLEFLIYFQGNSAPDKSGLPSDRFSAERTGGSVSTLTIQRTQQEDSAVYLCASSLVGQDNQPQHFGDGTRLSIL.

This clone was seen a few times. This chain uses TRBV5-4 with TRBJ1-2; D perhaps matches TRBD1 (6 bases). The CDR3 covers 13 residues. The germline V gene has CDR1 SGHNT and CDR2 YYREEE (reference sequence). V dropped 0 bases and J dropped 5 bases, with 8 bases sitting between them. CDR3 amino acids: CASSLGTEYGYTF. As DNA, the CDR3 is TGTGCCAGCAGCTTGGGGACAGAGTATGGCTACACCTTC.

This clone has more than one count but fewer than ten. This chain's CDR3 is CAWRNRENYGYTF. DNA for the CDR3: TGTGCCTGGAGGAACAGGGAGAACTATGGCTACACCTTC. The chain has TRBV30 and TRBJ1-2; tentative D call: TRBD1 (6 bases). Germline V lookup: CDR1 GTSNPN, CDR2 SVGIG (reference sequence). The V end lost 3 bases, the J end lost 2 bases, and 10 bases lay between the germline ends. The CDR3 is made up of 13 amino acids.

This clone occurred a few times. This CDR3 reads CASSIARHEQYF. In DNA form, the CDR3 reads TGTGCCAGTAGTATAGCGAGGCACGAGCAGTACTTC. The V and J genes are TRBV19 and TRBJ2-7; no clear D gene. Trimming shortened V by 1 base and J by 5 bases, and 6 bases separated the two germline ends. CDR1 and CDR2 (germline): LNHDA, SQIVND (reference sequence). The CDR3 sequence is 12 residues long. The full variable domain, rest sourced from reference TRBV19 and TRBJ2-7, is DGGITQSPKYLFRKEGQNVTLSCEQNLNHDAMYWYRQDPGQGLRLIYYSQIVNDFQKGDIAEGYSVSREKKESFPLTVTSAQKNPTAFYLCASSIARHEQYFGPGTRLTVT.

This sequence joins TRBV27 and TRBJ1-1, with TRBD1 as a possible D gene (6 bases). Per germline, CDR1 MNHEY and CDR2 SMNVEV (reference sequence). V was trimmed by 3 bases and J by 0 bases, leaving 8 bases between them. The CDR3 is 14 residues long. Here the CDR3 DNA reads TGTGCCAGCAGTTTCGGACAGCTGAACACTGAAGCTTTCTTT. It is translated as CASSFGQLNTEAFF.

Worth noting for this clone: The CDR3 end shows no conserved phenylalanine or tryptophan, and so a read error is likely. No DNA is shown, since the ends of the CDR3 on it are uncertain; the CDR3 is the one TCRdb lists. The chain couples TRBV7-9 to TRBJ1-2; the table gives TRBD1 as D, unverified against the DNA. Per the germline V gene, CDR1 is SEHNR and CDR2 is FQNEAQ (reference sequence). Ends included, the CDR3 has 10 residues. The CDR3 region is CASSPDRVFD.

This clone has only a few counts. The chain employs TRBV28 and TRBJ2-4; a possible D gene is TRBD2 (6 bases). The CDR3 is 14 amino acids. Per germline, CDR1 MDHEN and CDR2 SYDVKM. The V end lost 6 bases, the J end lost 1 base, and 10 bases lay between the germline ends. The CDR3 here is CASSLEGAKNIQYF. The CDR3 coding sequence is TGTGCCAGCAGCCTGGAGGGGGCCAAAAACATTCAGTACTTC.

This clone was seen a handful of times. V is TRBV28 and J is TRBJ2-1; D might be TRBD2 (5 bases). The CDR3 runs to 15 residues. The germline V and J ends were trimmed by 3 bases and 6 bases, with 15 bases remaining between them. Germline lookup yields CDR1 MDHEN and CDR2 SYDVKM. CDR3 sequence: CASSLGGFNRNEQFF. The CDR3 DNA follows: TGTGCCAGCAGTTTGGGCGGGTTCAACCGCAATGAGCAGTTCTTC.

This rearrangement joins TRBV6-5 to TRBJ2-7, with 7 bases that match TRBD1. After removal of 7 bases from V and 4 bases from J, the junction contained 10 bases not matched to a gene. There are 14 residues in the CDR3. Germline V CDR1 and CDR2: MNHEY, SVGAGI. The DNA for the CDR3 is TGTGCCAGCACCCGGGTAAGGGGGCAATACGAGCAGTACTTC. This encodes CASTRVRGQYEQYF.

The chain couples TRBV29-1 to TRBJ2-1, with TRBD2 identical over 14 bases. The CDR3 runs 17 residues. From germline, CDR1 is SQVTM and CDR2 ANQGSEA. Losses at the gene ends were 6 bases for V and 2 bases for J; bases not matched to a gene: 9. The CDR3 sequence: CSVTGTSGSRTYNEQFF. Here the CDR3 DNA reads TGCAGCGTCACCGGGACTAGCGGGAGTCGGACCTACAATGAGCAGTTCTTC.

This chain joins TRBV5-4 and TRBJ1-3; D is ambiguous. Germline CDR1 reads SGHNT; CDR2 reads YYREEE (reference sequence). Deletions cut 2 bases from V and 0 bases from J, with 9 bases between. The CDR3 has 15 amino acids. The CDR3, as DNA: TGTGCCAGCAGCTTCTACGGGAGCTCTGGAAACACCATATATTTT. This translates into CASSFYGSSGNTIYF.

This clone has only a few counts. The rearrangement links TRBV2 to TRBJ2-5; D unresolved. V was cut by 3 bases and J by 3 bases, with 8 bases left in between. The CDR3 runs to 13 residues. Germline V gives CDR1 SNHLY, CDR2 FYNNEI. CDR3 coding DNA: TGTGCCAGCAGTGATTGGCAGAAAGAGACCCAGTACTTC. Its translation: CASSDWQKETQYF.

This clone was detected only a few times. The chain joins TRBV9 to TRBJ2-7; no reliable D call. V was shortened by 3 bases and J by 0 bases, with 7 bases between the two germline ends. The CDR3 contains 13 residues. CDR1 is SGDLS and CDR2 is YYNGEE in the germline V gene. CDR3 nucleotide sequence: TGTGCCAGCAGCGGTAGTAGCTCCTACGAGCAGTACTTC. This encodes CASSGSSSYEQYF.

There are a few counts of this clone. The rearrangement links TRBV30 to TRBJ2-7; TRBD1 aligns across 9 bases. Germline CDR1 is GTSNPN and CDR2 is SVGIG (reference sequence). This CDR3 contains 15 residues. With 4 bases clipped from V and 4 bases from J, the junction kept 11 bases outside the gene matches. CDR3 sequence reads: CAWTPGQGKGYEQYF. For the CDR3, the DNA is TGTGCCTGGACCCCCGGACAGGGGAAAGGGTACGAGCAGTACTTC.

This clone has more than one count but fewer than ten. The V and J genes are TRBV29-1 and TRBJ2-5; D is perhaps TRBD1 (6 bases). V shed 3 bases and J shed 5 bases, with 10 bases lying between them. CDR1 is SQVTM, CDR2 ANQGSEA, per germline. The CDR3 contains 12 residues. CDR3 loop: CSVDQGTETQYF. CDR3 sequence (DNA): TGCAGCGTTGACCAGGGGACGGAGACCCAGTACTTC.

The chain couples TRBV7-8 to TRBJ2-1; 14 bases line up with TRBD2. After removal of 3 bases from V and 6 bases from J, the junction contained 10 bases not matched to a gene. This CDR3 spans 18 amino acids. CDR1 is SGHVS, CDR2 FQNEAQ, per germline. CDR3 DNA: TGTGCCAGCAGCTTCTCCACCGGACTAGCGGGAGGAACCAATGAGCAGTTCTTC. This codes for CASSFSTGLAGGTNEQFF.